These 6 T cell receptor beta chains came from one sample sequenced in a study of OX40 agonist ivuxolimab in advanced cancers. TCRdb's table, derived via immunoSEQ multiplex PCR, lists solely in-frame clones and lacks some. This sample has tens of thousands of clones; roughly nine tenths occur once, and the top ten carry more than 25%. Specimen: CD4+ or CD8+ T cells sorted from blood, collected in a trial of the OX40 agonist ivuxolimab. The receptors shown here come from an adult with an advanced solid tumor such as melanoma, head and neck, liver or kidney cancer.

V usage is TRBV5-4 and J usage is TRBJ2-5, with D perhaps matching TRBD1 (6 bases). The J call may be mistaken, given a closer DNA end match to TRBJ2-7. CDR1 SGHNT and CDR2 YYREEE come from the germline V gene (reference sequence). This CDR3 region has 16 residues. The CDR3 DNA reads TGTGCCAGCAGCGGGTGGGGGCTGGACTCGAACTACGAGCAGTACTTC. Amino acids: CASSGWGLDSNYEQYF.

This clone has only one observation. The rearrangement uses TRBV12-5 and TRBJ1-5; D remains ambiguous. The CDR3 consists of 13 residues. V was clipped by 5 bases and J by 1 base, with 6 bases between them. Germline CDR1 reads LGHNT; CDR2 reads FRNRAP. CDR3: CASGDDSNQPQHF. The CDR3 region has the DNA TGTGCTAGTGGTGACGACAGCAATCAGCCCCAGCATTTT.

The rearrangement joins TRBV10-2 to TRBJ1-3; D unresolved. V was trimmed by 3 bases and J by 0 bases, leaving 9 bases between them. CDR1 is WSHSY, CDR2 SAAADI, per germline. This CDR3 is 15 amino acids long. CDR3 sequence: CASSESAFSGNTIYF. The CDR3 DNA sequence: TGCGCCAGCAGTGAATCAGCGTTCTCTGGAAACACCATATATTTT.

V is TRBV27 and J is TRBJ2-7; tentatively, D is TRBD1 (6 bases). From germline, CDR1 is MNHEY and CDR2 SMNVEV (reference sequence). Trimming took off 5 bases at V and 3 bases at J, with 11 bases between the two ends. This CDR3 region has 13 residues. Here the CDR3 DNA reads TGTGCCAGCAGTCCCAACAGGGTCTACGAGCAGTACTTC. Its translation is CASSPNRVYEQYF.

The V gene is TRBV5-1, the J gene TRBJ2-1; D call uncertain. Germline V gene data show CDR1 as SGHRS and CDR2 as YFSETQ. The CDR3 consists of 12 residues. The V gene lost 1 base and the J gene lost 5 bases, with 4 bases spanning the gap. CDR3 nucleotide sequence: TGCGCCAGCAGCTTGACGGACAATGAGCAGTTCTTC. As protein: CASSLTDNEQFF.

The rearrangement uses TRBV9 and TRBJ2-3; TRBD2 matches at 13 bases. V shed 3 bases, J shed 11 bases, and the junction held 12 bases outside the gene matches. The CDR3 totals 16 residues. The germline V gene encodes CDR1 SGDLS and CDR2 YYNGEE. CDR3: CASSAGLAGDGEGQYF. The CDR3 DNA is TGTGCCAGCAGCGCCGGACTAGCGGGAGATGGGGAAGGGCAGTATTTT.